Listed below are T cell receptor beta chains from one sample, sequenced in a study of T cell changes during pregnancy in multiple sclerosis. Sequenced by immunoSEQ multiplex PCR; TCRdb stores in-frame clones only, minus some. This sample yields 91,000 or so clones, of which roughly 92% are seen a single time; 2% to 2.5% belongs to the top ten. The specimen was peripheral blood, collected after pregnancy. The receptor source for this set is a female donor with multiple sclerosis, enrolled in a pregnancy study. Both conserved end residues are part of each CDR3. D genes are given only for firm matches. Some rows have no size entry. The others give once, few or many, or a class for an expanded clone.

clone_size | d_call | j_call | v_call | cdr3_aa | cdr3_nt
NA | TRBD2 | TRBJ2-7 | TRBV18 | CASSQGLAGGRPYEQYF | TGTGCCAGCTCACAGGGACTAGCGGGAGGCCGGCCCTACGAGCAGTACTTC
NA | TRBD1 | TRBJ2-3 | TRBV5-1 | CASSLGTGSKDTQYF | TGCGCCAGCAGCTTGGGGACAGGGTCGAAAGATACGCAGTATTTT
NA | TRBD2 | TRBJ2-7 | TRBV6-6 | CASLRGSGGSYEQYF | TGTGCCAGCCTTCGGGGGTCGGGGGGCTCCTACGAGCAGTACTTC
few | TRBD2 | TRBJ2-7 | TRBV10-1 | CASSAGLAGYEQYF | TGCGCCAGCAGCGCGGGACTAGCGGGGTACGAGCAGTACTTC
few | TRBD1 | TRBJ2-7 | TRBV6-5 | CASSQGQRTPYEQYF | TGTGCCAGCAGTCAGGGACAGCGAACTCCCTACGAGCAGTACTTC
NA | TRBD1 | TRBJ1-2 | TRBV10-3 | CAITTDRGGGYTF | TGTGCCATCACCACCGACAGGGGAGGCGGCTACACCTTC
once | TRBD2 | TRBJ2-6 | TRBV6-1 | CASREGLGANVLTF | TGTGCCTCCCGGGAGGGCCTTGGGGCCAACGTCCTGACTTTC
NA | TRBD2 | TRBJ2-1 | TRBV19 | CASTESWTSGVSEQFF | TGTGCCAGTACGGAGTCTTGGACTAGCGGGGTCAGTGAGCAGTTCTTC
NA | NA | TRBJ1-4 | TRBV30 | CAWSVGAGREKLFF | TGTGCCTGGAGTGTAGGGGCCGGGAGAGAAAAACTGTTTTTT
NA | TRBD1 | TRBJ2-7 | TRBV7-8 | CASSPPGTVILQYF | TGTGCCAGCAGCCCCCCAGGGACAGTTATTCTGCAGTACTTC
NA | TRBD1 | TRBJ2-7 | TRBV27 | CASSLTGQGAREQYF | TGTGCCAGCAGTTTAACAGGACAGGGGGCTCGGGAGCAGTACTTC
once | TRBD2 | TRBJ2-7 | TRBV29-1 | CSVGLLAGTHEQYF | TGCAGCGTGGGACTACTAGCGGGAACCCACGAGCAGTACTTC
once | TRBD2 | TRBJ2-7 | TRBV9 | CASSVATGLADRSYEQYF | TGTGCCAGCAGCGTGGCCACGGGACTAGCAGACCGCTCCTACGAGCAGTACTTC
NA | TRBD2 | TRBJ2-1 | TRBV7-9 | CASSGNTGGSYNEQFF | TGTGCCAGCAGCGGTAACACGGGGGGCTCCTACAATGAGCAGTTCTTC
NA | NA | TRBJ1-1 | TRBV7-2 | CASSLGGEVTEAFF | TGTGCCAGCAGCTTAGGCGGGGAGGTCACTGAAGCTTTCTTT
NA | TRBD1 | TRBJ2-2 | TRBV18 | CASSPWTGANTGELFF | TGTGCCAGCTCACCCTGGACAGGGGCTAACACCGGGGAGCTGTTTTTT
NA | TRBD2 | TRBJ2-1 | TRBV11-2 | CASEAGGLDEQFF | TGTGCCAGCGAGGCGGGAGGGTTAGATGAGCAGTTCTTC
NA | TRBD1 | TRBJ1-3 | TRBV18 | CASSLQGAIGNTIYF | TGTGCCAGCTCACTCCAGGGGGCCATTGGAAACACCATATATTTT
NA | NA | TRBJ1-6 | TRBV2 | CASSEAGNSPLHF | TGTGCCAGCAGTGAGGCGGGGAATTCACCCCTCCACTTT
once | NA | TRBJ2-5 | TRBV9 | CASSVGAGKQETQYF | TGTGCCAGCAGCGTAGGGGCGGGGAAGCAAGAGACCCAGTACTTC
NA | NA | TRBJ1-1 | TRBV13 | CASSSSTSEAFF | TGTGCCAGCAGCTCCTCCACAAGTGAAGCTTTCTTT
NA | TRBD2 | TRBJ2-2 | TRBV7-9 | CASSPRLAGTNTGELFF | TGTGCCAGCAGCCCCCGTTTAGCGGGGACGAACACCGGGGAGCTGTTTTTT
few | NA | TRBJ1-2 | TRBV19 | CASRRGLNYGYTF | TGTGCCTCCAGGCGGGGATTAAACTATGGCTACACCTTC
once | NA | TRBJ2-7 | TRBV6-5 | CASSPPDSGAEQYF | TGTGCCAGCAGTCCGCCCGACAGTGGCGCCGAGCAGTACTTC
NA | NA | TRBJ2-2 | TRBV5-1 | CASSLALFSNTGELFF | TGCGCCAGCAGCTTGGCTTTATTTTCGAACACCGGGGAGCTGTTTTTT
NA | TRBD1 | TRBJ1-1 | TRBV30 | CAWSEGAVIFEAFF | TGTGCCTGGAGTGAGGGGGCCGTTATTTTTGAAGCTTTCTTT
once | TRBD2 | TRBJ2-1 | TRBV19 | CASLPGTSPTNEQFF | TGTGCCAGCCTTCCCGGGACTAGCCCTACGAATGAGCAGTTCTTC
NA | TRBD2 | TRBJ2-2 | TRBV6-1 | CASSELADTGELFF | TGTGCCAGCAGTGAACTAGCGGACACCGGGGAGCTGTTTTTT
NA | TRBD1 | TRBJ1-2 | TRBV6-5 | CASSIEQGPYGYTF | TGTGCCAGCAGTATCGAACAGGGGCCCTATGGCTACACCTTC
NA | TRBD1 | TRBJ2-7 | TRBV5-4 | CASSIETGGAYEQYF | TGTGCCAGCAGCATAGAGACAGGGGGCGCGTACGAGCAGTACTTC
NA | TRBD2 | TRBJ2-3 | TRBV12-5 | CASGFNPLAGEADTQYF | TGTGCTAGTGGTTTCAACCCACTAGCGGGGGAGGCAGATACGCAGTATTTT
NA | NA | TRBJ1-2 | TRBV5-1 | CASSDQGHPYGYTF | TGCGCCAGCAGCGATCAGGGACATCCCTATGGCTACACCTTC
NA | TRBD2 | TRBJ2-7 | TRBV7-2 | CASSPGLAGAYEQYF | TGTGCCAGCAGCCCTGGACTAGCGGGGGCCTACGAGCAGTACTTC
NA | NA | TRBJ2-5 | TRBV11-2 | CASSFPGSETQYF | TGTGCCAGCAGCTTCCCGGGGTCAGAGACCCAGTACTTC
NA | NA | TRBJ2-1 | TRBV30 | CAWRELVSTPISEQFF | TGTGCCTGGAGGGAACTAGTTTCTACCCCCATTAGTGAGCAGTTCTTC
many | TRBD2 | TRBJ2-3 | TRBV11-3 | CASSLLAGDYTDTQYF | TGTGCCAGCAGCTTGCTAGCGGGGGACTACACAGATACGCAGTATTTT
once | TRBD1 | TRBJ1-5 | TRBV28 | CASSAQGISNQPQHF | TGTGCCAGCAGTGCACAGGGGATTAGCAATCAGCCCCAGCATTTT
NA | TRBD1 | TRBJ1-4 | TRBV5-6 | CASSGTTGDNEKLFF | TGTGCCAGCAGCGGGACGACAGGGGATAATGAAAAACTGTTTTTT
NA | NA | TRBJ1-6 | TRBV7-8 | CASSLDRANSPLHF | TGTGCCAGCAGCTTAGACAGGGCCAATTCACCCCTCCACTTT
NA | TRBD1 | TRBJ2-3 | TRBV6-6 | CASSWDRVTDTQYF | TGTGCCAGCAGCTGGGACAGGGTCACAGATACGCAGTATTTT